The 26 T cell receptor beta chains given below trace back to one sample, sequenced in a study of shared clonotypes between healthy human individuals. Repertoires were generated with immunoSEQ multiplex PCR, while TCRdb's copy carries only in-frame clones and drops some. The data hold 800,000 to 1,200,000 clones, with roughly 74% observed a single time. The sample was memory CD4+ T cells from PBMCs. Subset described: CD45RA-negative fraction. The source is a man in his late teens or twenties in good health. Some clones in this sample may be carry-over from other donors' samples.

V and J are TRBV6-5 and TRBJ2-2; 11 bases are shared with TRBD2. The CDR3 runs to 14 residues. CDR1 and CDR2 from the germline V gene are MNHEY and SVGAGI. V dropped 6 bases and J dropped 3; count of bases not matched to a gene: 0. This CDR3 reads CASRLAGDTGELFF. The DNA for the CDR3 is TGTGCCAGCAGACTAGCGGGAGACACCGGGGAGCTGTTTTTT.

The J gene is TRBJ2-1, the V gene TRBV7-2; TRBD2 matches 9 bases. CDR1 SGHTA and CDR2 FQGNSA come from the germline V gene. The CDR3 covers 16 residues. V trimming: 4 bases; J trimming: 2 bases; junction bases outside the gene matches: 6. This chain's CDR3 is CASSYLAGEAYNEQFF. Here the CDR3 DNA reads TGTGCCAGCAGCTACTTAGCGGGAGAAGCCTACAATGAGCAGTTCTTC. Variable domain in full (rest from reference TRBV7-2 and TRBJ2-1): GAGVSQSPSNKVTEKGKDVELRCDPISGHTALYWYRQSLGQGLEFLIYFQGNSAPDKSGLPSDRFSAERTGGSVSTLTIQRTQQEDSAVYLCASSYLAGEAYNEQFFGPGTRLTVL.

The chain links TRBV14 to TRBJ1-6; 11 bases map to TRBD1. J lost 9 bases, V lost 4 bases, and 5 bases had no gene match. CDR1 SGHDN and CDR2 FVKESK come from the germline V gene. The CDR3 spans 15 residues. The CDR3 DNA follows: TGTGCCAGCAGCCGAGGACAGGGGGCCGGTTCACCCCTCCACTTT. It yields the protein CASSRGQGAGSPLHF.

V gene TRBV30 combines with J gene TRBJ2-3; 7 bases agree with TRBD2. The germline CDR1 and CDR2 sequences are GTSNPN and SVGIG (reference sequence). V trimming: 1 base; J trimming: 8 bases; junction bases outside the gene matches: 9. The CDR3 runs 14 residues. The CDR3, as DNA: TGTGCCTGGAGTGGAGGGTCCACGGGGGGTACGCAGTATTTT. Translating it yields CAWSGGSTGGTQYF.

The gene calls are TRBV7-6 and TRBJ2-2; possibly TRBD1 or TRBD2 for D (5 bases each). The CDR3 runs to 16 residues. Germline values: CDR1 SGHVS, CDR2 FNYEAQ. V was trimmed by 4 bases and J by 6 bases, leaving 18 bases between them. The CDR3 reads CASSYDPGQTSGELFF. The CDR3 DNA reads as TGTGCCAGCAGCTATGATCCGGGGCAAACCTCCGGGGAGCTGTTTTTT. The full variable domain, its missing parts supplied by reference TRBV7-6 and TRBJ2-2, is GAGVSQSPRYKVTKRGQDVALRCDPISGHVSLYWYRQALGQGPEFLTYFNYEAQQDKSGLPNDRFSAERPEGSISTLTIQRTEQRDSAMYRCASSYDPGQTSGELFFGEGSRLTVL.

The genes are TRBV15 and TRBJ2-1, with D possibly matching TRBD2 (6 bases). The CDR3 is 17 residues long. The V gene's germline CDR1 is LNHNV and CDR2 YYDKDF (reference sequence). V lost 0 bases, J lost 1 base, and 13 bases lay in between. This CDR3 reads CATSRDRDSSSYNEQFF. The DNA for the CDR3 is TGTGCCACCAGCAGAGACCGGGACTCCTCATCCTACAATGAGCAGTTCTTC.

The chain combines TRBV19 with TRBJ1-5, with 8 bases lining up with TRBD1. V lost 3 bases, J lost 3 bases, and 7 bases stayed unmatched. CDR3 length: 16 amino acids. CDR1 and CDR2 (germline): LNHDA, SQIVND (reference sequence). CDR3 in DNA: TGTGCCAGTAGTATGGACAGGGTTTCTCCCAATCAGCCCCAGCATTTT. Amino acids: CASSMDRVSPNQPQHF.

The CDR3 region is CASTSGTNYEQYF. The CDR3 nucleotides are TGTGCCAGCACCTCGGGGACCAACTACGAGCAGTACTTC. The chain links TRBV28 to TRBJ2-7; perhaps D is TRBD1 or TRBD2 (5 bases each). The V gene lost 7 bases and the J gene lost 3 bases, with 13 bases spanning the gap. This CDR3 region has 13 residues. Germline V lookup: CDR1 MDHEN, CDR2 SYDVKM.

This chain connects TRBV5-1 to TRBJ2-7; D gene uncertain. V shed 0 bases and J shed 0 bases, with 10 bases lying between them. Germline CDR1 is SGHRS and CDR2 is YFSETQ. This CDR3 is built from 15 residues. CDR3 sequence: CASSLGSFNSYEQYF. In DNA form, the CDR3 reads TGCGCCAGCAGCTTGGGTAGCTTTAACTCCTACGAGCAGTACTTC.

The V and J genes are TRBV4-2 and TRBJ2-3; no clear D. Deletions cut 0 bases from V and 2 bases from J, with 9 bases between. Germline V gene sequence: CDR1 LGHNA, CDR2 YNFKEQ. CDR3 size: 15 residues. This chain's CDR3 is CASSQERRYTDTQYF. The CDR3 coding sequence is TGTGCCAGCAGCCAAGAGCGGAGATACACAGATACGCAGTATTTT.

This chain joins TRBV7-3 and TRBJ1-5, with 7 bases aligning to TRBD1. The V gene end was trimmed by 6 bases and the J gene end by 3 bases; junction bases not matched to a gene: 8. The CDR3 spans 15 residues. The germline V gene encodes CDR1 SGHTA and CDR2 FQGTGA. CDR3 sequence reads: CASSATGAVNQPQHF. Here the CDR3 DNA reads TGTGCCAGCAGTGCCACAGGGGCCGTCAATCAGCCCCAGCATTTT.

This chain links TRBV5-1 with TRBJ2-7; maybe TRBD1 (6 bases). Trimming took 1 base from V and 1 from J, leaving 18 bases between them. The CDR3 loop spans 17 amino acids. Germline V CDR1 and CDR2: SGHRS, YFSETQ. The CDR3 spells CASSLSGGSPLSYEQYF. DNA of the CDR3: TGCGCCAGCAGCTTGAGTGGGGGCAGTCCTTTATCCTACGAGCAGTACTTC. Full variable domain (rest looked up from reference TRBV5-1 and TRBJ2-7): KAGVTQTPRYLIKTRGQQVTLSCSPISGHRSVSWYQQTPGQGLQFLFEYFSETQRNKGNFPGRFSGRQFSNSRSEMNVSTLELGDSALYLCASSLSGGSPLSYEQYFGPGTRLTVT.

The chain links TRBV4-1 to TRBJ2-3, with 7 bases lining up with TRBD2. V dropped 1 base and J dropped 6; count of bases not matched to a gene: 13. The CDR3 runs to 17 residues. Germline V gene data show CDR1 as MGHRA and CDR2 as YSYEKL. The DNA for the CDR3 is TGCGCCAGCAGCCAAGTAGATTTGGGACTATCGTATGATACGCAGTATTTT. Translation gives CASSQVDLGLSYDTQYF.

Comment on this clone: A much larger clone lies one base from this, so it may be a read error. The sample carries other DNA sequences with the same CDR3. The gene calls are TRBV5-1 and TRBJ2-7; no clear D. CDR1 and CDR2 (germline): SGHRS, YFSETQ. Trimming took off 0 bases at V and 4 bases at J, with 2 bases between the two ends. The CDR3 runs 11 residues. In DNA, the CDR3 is TGCGCCAGCAGCTTGGATTACGAGCAGTACTTC. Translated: CASSLDYEQYF.

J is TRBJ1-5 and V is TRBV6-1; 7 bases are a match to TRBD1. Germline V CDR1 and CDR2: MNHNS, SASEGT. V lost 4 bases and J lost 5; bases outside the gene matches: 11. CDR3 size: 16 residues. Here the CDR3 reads CASSAGTVWSHQPQHF. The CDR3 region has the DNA TGTGCCAGCAGTGCTGGGACAGTTTGGAGTCATCAGCCCCAGCATTTT.

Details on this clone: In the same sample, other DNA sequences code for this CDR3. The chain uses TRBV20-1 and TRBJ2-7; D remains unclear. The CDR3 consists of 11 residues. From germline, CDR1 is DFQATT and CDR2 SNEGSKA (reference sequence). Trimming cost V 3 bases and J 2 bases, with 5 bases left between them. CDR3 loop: CSASRTYEQYF. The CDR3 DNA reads TGCAGTGCTAGCCGGACCTACGAGCAGTACTTC.

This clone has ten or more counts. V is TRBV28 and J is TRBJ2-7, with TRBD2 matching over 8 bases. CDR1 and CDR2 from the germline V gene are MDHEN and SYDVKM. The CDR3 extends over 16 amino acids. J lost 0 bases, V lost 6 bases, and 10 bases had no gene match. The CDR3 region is CASRAGLATISYEQYF. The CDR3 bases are TGTGCCAGCAGGGCCGGACTAGCCACCATCTCCTACGAGCAGTACTTC.

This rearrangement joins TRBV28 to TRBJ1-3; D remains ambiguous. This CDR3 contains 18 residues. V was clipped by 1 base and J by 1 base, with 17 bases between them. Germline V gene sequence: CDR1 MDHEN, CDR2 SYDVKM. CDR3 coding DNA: TGTGCCAGCAGTTTATTACGTTCCGGGAGGAGGTCTGGAAACACCATATATTTT. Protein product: CASSLLRSGRRSGNTIYF. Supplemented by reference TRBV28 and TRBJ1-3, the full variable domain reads DVKVTQSSRYLVKRTGEKVFLECVQDMDHENMFWYRQDPGLGLRLIYFSYDVKMKEKGDIPEGYSVSREKKERFSLILESASTNQTSMYLCASSLLRSGRRSGNTIYFGEGSWLTVV.

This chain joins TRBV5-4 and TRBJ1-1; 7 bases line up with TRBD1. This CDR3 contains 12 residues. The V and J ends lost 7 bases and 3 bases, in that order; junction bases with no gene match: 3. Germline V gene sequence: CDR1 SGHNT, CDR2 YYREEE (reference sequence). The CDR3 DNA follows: TGTGCCAGCCAGGACAGGTACACTGAAGCTTTCTTT. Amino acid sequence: CASQDRYTEAFF.

CDR3 sequence reads: CASAQGGSDEKLFF. The CDR3 DNA reads TGTGCCAGCGCCCAAGGAGGTTCAGATGAAAAACTGTTTTTT. This sequence joins TRBV9 and TRBJ1-4; D uncertain. The germline V gene has CDR1 SGDLS and CDR2 YYNGEE. Trimming took 7 bases from V and 6 from J, leaving 16 bases between them. CDR3 length: 14 amino acids.

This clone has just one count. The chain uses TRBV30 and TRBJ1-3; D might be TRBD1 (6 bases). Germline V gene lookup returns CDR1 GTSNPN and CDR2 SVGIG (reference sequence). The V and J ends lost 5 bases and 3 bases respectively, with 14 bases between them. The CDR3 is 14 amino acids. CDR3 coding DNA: TGTGCCTGGGCGAGGGGGTTCGGTGGAAACACCATATATTTT. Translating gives CAWARGFGGNTIYF.

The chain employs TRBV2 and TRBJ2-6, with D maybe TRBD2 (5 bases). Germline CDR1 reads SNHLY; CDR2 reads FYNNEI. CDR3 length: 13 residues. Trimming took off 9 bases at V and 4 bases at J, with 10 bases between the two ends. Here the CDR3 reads CARSRRGANVLTF. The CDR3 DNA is TGTGCCAGATCTCGGAGGGGGGCCAACGTCCTGACTTTC.

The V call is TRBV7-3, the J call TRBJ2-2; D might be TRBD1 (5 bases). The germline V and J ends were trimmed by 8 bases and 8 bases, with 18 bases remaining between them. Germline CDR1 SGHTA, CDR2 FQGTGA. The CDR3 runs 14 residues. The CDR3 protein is CASGARQSTGELFF. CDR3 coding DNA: TGTGCCAGCGGGGCCCGTCAAAGTACTGGGGAGCTGTTTTTT.

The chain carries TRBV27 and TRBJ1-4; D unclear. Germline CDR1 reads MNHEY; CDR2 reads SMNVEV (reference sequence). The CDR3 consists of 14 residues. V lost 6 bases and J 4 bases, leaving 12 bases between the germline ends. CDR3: CASSRSLFNEKLFF. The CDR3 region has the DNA TGTGCCAGCAGCCGGTCACTGTTTAATGAAAAACTGTTTTTT. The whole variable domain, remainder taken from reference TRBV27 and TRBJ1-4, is EAQVTQNPRYLITVTGKKLTVTCSQNMNHEYMSWYRQDPGLGLRQIYYSMNVEVTDKGDVPEGYKVSRKEKRNFPLILESPSPNQTSLYFCASSRSLFNEKLFFGSGTQLSVL.

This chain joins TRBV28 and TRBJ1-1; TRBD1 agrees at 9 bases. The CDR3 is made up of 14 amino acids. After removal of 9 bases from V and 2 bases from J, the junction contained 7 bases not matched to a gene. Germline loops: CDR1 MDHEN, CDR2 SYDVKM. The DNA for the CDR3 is TGTGCCAGTGTTACAGGGGGCCCAAACACTGAAGCTTTCTTT. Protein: CASVTGGPNTEAFF.

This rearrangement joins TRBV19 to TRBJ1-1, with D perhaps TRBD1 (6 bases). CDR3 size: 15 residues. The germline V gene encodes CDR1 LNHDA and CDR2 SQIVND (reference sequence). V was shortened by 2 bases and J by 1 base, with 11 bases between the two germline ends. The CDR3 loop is CASSITGTQNTEAFF. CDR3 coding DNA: TGTGCCAGTAGTATAACCGGGACACAGAACACTGAAGCTTTCTTT. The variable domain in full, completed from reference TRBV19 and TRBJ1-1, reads DGGITQSPKYLFRKEGQNVTLSCEQNLNHDAMYWYRQDPGQGLRLIYYSQIVNDFQKGDIAEGYSVSREKKESFPLTVTSAQKNPTAFYLCASSITGTQNTEAFFGQGTRLTVV.